Listed below are T cell receptor beta chains from one sample, sequenced in a study of T cell repertoires in cytomegalovirus infection. TCRdb re-analysed the reads in MiXCR, keeping a single row per CDR3 protein. The data show 350,000 to 500,000 distinct CDR3 sequences, with 31% seen just once and roughly an eighth held by the top ten. Sequencing used PBMCs. The origin of the receptors is a human donor in good health (CMV status not recorded). Some clones in this sample may be carry-over from other donors' samples. The CDR3 runs from the conserved cysteine through the conserved F or W. The order of the fields is J gene, clone size, CDR3 length, V gene, D gene, CDR3 DNA, CDR3 protein. The D gene is left open where the match is weak. A clone size is listed for some rows: how often the clone was seen (once, few, many), or a class if it is expanded.

J: TRBJ1-5; size: NA; length: 15; V: TRBV9; D: NA; DNA: TGTGCCAGCAGCCCCGAGGGGCTTAGCAATCAGCCCCAGCATTTT; CDR3: CASSPEGLSNQPQHF
J: TRBJ2-2; size: NA; length: 13; V: TRBV29-1; D: TRBD1; DNA: TGCAGCGTTGAATCAGGGGGCACCGGGGAGCTGTTTTTT; CDR3: CSVESGGTGELFF
J: TRBJ1-2; size: NA; length: 18; V: TRBV7-6; D: NA; DNA: TGTGCCAGCAGCTTGAATTCCGGGACAATCGGGCCTAACTATGGCTACACCTTC; CDR3: CASSLNSGTIGPNYGYTF
J: TRBJ2-1; size: NA; length: 15; V: TRBV3-1; D: NA; DNA: TGTGCCAGCAGTTACACATACCGGTCAGTTAATGAGCAGTTCTTC; CDR3: CASSYTYRSVNEQFF
J: TRBJ1-1; size: NA; length: 16; V: TRBV6-5; D: NA; DNA: TGTGCCAGCAGCCCACACCGCCGGACCGTGGACTCTGAAGCTTTCTTT; CDR3: CASSPHRRTVDSEAFF
J: TRBJ1-5; size: many; length: 15; V: TRBV7-2; D: NA; DNA: TGTGCCAGCAGCTTAGACGGGCTGAGCAATCAGCCCCAGCATTTT; CDR3: CASSLDGLSNQPQHF
J: TRBJ2-5; size: NA; length: 15; V: TRBV2; D: NA; DNA: TGTGCCAGCAGCTACCGGGACACTGAGGTGGAGACCCAGTACTTC; CDR3: CASSYRDTEVETQYF
J: TRBJ1-1; size: few; length: 17; V: TRBV30; D: NA; DNA: TGTGCCTGGCCCCTTGATCGGAGGGGGGAAACGAACACTGAAGCTTTCTTT; CDR3: CAWPLDRRGETNTEAFF
J: TRBJ2-3; size: NA; length: 17; V: TRBV7-6; D: TRBD2; DNA: TGTGCCAGCAGCCCCCTAGCGGTTAGCGGCGAGCTAGATACGCAGTATTTT; CDR3: CASSPLAVSGELDTQYF
J: TRBJ2-5; size: few; length: 12; V: TRBV20-1; D: NA; DNA: TGCAGTGCCAGCCGACTTCAAGAGACCCAGTACTTC; CDR3: CSASRLQETQYF
J: TRBJ1-2; size: many; length: 13; V: TRBV2; D: NA; DNA: TGTGCCAGCCGGCCAGCGGACTCATATGGCTACACCTTC; CDR3: CASRPADSYGYTF
J: TRBJ2-2; size: few; length: 16; V: TRBV4-3; D: NA; DNA: TGCGCCAGCAGCCAAGAGGACCGTCCGGGCACCGGGGAGCTGTTTTTT; CDR3: CASSQEDRPGTGELFF
J: TRBJ1-4; size: NA; length: 16; V: TRBV20-1; D: NA; DNA: TGCAGTGCGGTACGCCGTGGGAAAGCAACTAATGAAAAACTGTTTTTT; CDR3: CSAVRRGKATNEKLFF
J: TRBJ1-1; size: NA; length: 15; V: TRBV2; D: NA; DNA: TGTGCCAGCAGTGAAGCGAAGGGGGGGACCACTGAAGCTTTCTTT; CDR3: CASSEAKGGTTEAFF
J: TRBJ2-7; size: many; length: 15; V: TRBV7-9; D: TRBD1; DNA: TGTGCCAGCAGCTTTTCACAGGGGGCTTCCTACGAGCAGTACTTC; CDR3: CASSFSQGASYEQYF
J: TRBJ2-5; size: many; length: 15; V: TRBV7-2; D: NA; DNA: TGTGCCAGCAGCTTAGGGGGGGCAGGAGAAGAGACCCAGTACTTC; CDR3: CASSLGGAGEETQYF
J: TRBJ2-1; size: NA; length: 13; V: TRBV7-2; D: NA; DNA: TGTGCCAGCAGCTTAGGTACTGGGCGAGGGGAGTTCTTC; CDR3: CASSLGTGRGEFF